The rows below give T cell receptor beta chains drawn from one sample of a study of identical twins. A single record per CDR3 protein comes from TCRdb applying MiXCR to the 5' RACE reads. The table lists some 730,000 distinct CDR3 sequences, about 18% of them singletons. This sample was also put to use in a study of T cells expressing NK-cell markers.

The material sequenced was PBMCs. These receptors came from a woman between 18 and 30 years old in good health. The CDR3 runs from the conserved cysteine through the conserved F or W. The D gene is left open where the match is weak. Clone size appears in some rows only: once, few, many, or a class for an expanded clone.

V gene: TRBV20-1
D gene: TRBD2
clone size: few
J gene: TRBJ2-3
CDR3 DNA: TGCAGTGCAACGATTCTAGCGGGCACAGATACGCAGTATTTT
CDR3 protein: CSATILAGTDTQYF

V gene: TRBV11-3
D gene: TRBD1
clone size: -
J gene: TRBJ2-3
CDR3 DNA: TGTGCCAGCAGTCCACGACAGGGCGCCGCCGCAGATACGCAGTATTTT
CDR3 protein: CASSPRQGAAADTQYF

V gene: TRBV9
D gene: -
clone size: many
J gene: TRBJ2-5
CDR3 DNA: TGTGCCAGCAGCGCATACCACCAGTCGGAGACCCAGTACTTC
CDR3 protein: CASSAYHQSETQYF

V gene: TRBV10-3
D gene: -
clone size: -
J gene: TRBJ2-1
CDR3 DNA: TGTGCCATTTCACAGGGCTCCTACAATGAGCAGTTCTTC
CDR3 protein: CAISQGSYNEQFF

V gene: TRBV2
D gene: TRBD2
clone size: many
J gene: TRBJ2-1
CDR3 DNA: TGTGCCAGCAGTGCCGAGCGGGAGATAAGCAATGAGCAGTTCTTC
CDR3 protein: CASSAEREISNEQFF

V gene: TRBV5-6
D gene: -
clone size: few
J gene: TRBJ2-7
CDR3 DNA: TGTGCCAGCAGCGGAGGGGGGGGCCACGAGCAGTACTTC
CDR3 protein: CASSGGGGHEQYF

V gene: TRBV18
D gene: -
clone size: -
J gene: TRBJ2-7
CDR3 DNA: TGTGCCAGCTCACCACCGGGCGTCCTAACCTACGAGCAGTACTTC
CDR3 protein: CASSPPGVLTYEQYF

V gene: TRBV7-3
D gene: -
clone size: -
J gene: TRBJ2-2
CDR3 DNA: TGTGCCAGCAGCTCCACGGGATGGTCCGGGGAGCTGTTTTTT
CDR3 protein: CASSSTGWSGELFF

V gene: TRBV29-1
D gene: -
clone size: few
J gene: TRBJ2-3
CDR3 DNA: TGCAGCGTTAACTACAGGTCCCGGGATACGCAGTATTTT
CDR3 protein: CSVNYRSRDTQYF

V gene: TRBV5-1
D gene: TRBD2
clone size: -
J gene: TRBJ2-1
CDR3 DNA: TGCGCCAGCAGCTCGGGACTAGGTGATGAGCAGTTCTTC
CDR3 protein: CASSSGLGDEQFF

V gene: TRBV12-3/TRBV12-4
D gene: -
clone size: few
J gene: TRBJ2-3
CDR3 DNA: TGTGCCAGCAGTTTTGGCAGCCTCACAGATACGCAGTATTTT
CDR3 protein: CASSFGSLTDTQYF

V gene: TRBV5-1
D gene: -
clone size: -
J gene: TRBJ1-2
CDR3 DNA: TGCGCCAGCAGCTTGGGGCAGGGGTTTGGCTACACCTTC
CDR3 protein: CASSLGQGFGYTF

V gene: TRBV9
D gene: -
clone size: many
J gene: TRBJ2-7
CDR3 DNA: TGTGCCAGCAGCGTAGCGGCCGTTAGCTCCTACGAGCAGTACTTC
CDR3 protein: CASSVAAVSSYEQYF

V gene: TRBV5-8
D gene: -
clone size: -
J gene: TRBJ2-7
CDR3 DNA: TGTGCCAGCAGCTTGGATTTTCTTAGGTACTTC
CDR3 protein: CASSLDFLRYF

V gene: TRBV12-3/TRBV12-4
D gene: TRBD1
clone size: -
J gene: TRBJ2-1
CDR3 DNA: TGTGCCAGCTCAGGGGGCCCGGGGTACAATGAGCAGTTCTTC
CDR3 protein: CASSGGPGYNEQFF

V gene: TRBV7-2
D gene: TRBD2
clone size: few
J gene: TRBJ2-7
CDR3 DNA: TGTGCCAGCAGCATGGGGAGGGCAGCGCCTTACGAGCAGTACTTC
CDR3 protein: CASSMGRAAPYEQYF

V gene: TRBV7-2
D gene: TRBD2
clone size: -
J gene: TRBJ2-7
CDR3 DNA: TGTGCCAGCAGCTTAGGAGCGGGAGTACCTTACGAGCAGTACTTC
CDR3 protein: CASSLGAGVPYEQYF

V gene: TRBV29-1
D gene: -
clone size: -
J gene: TRBJ2-3
CDR3 DNA: TGCAGCGTTGGGGGGGGGGCGCAGGGCGGGAGATCCTGGACAGATACGCAGTATTTT
CDR3 protein: CSVGGGAQGGRSWTDTQYF

V gene: TRBV9
D gene: -
clone size: -
J gene: TRBJ2-1
CDR3 DNA: TGTGCCAGCAGCGATCCGTTGAAGGCCTCCCAGAGGTACAATGAGCAGTTCTTC
CDR3 protein: CASSDPLKASQRYNEQFF

V gene: TRBV7-9
D gene: -
clone size: few
J gene: TRBJ2-7
CDR3 DNA: TGTGCCAGCACCTTCGCATCCAGCTCCTACGAGCAGTACTTC
CDR3 protein: CASTFASSSYEQYF

V gene: TRBV29-1
D gene: TRBD1
clone size: -
J gene: TRBJ2-4
CDR3 DNA: TGCAGCGTCGACAGGGGGAACATTCAGTACTTC
CDR3 protein: CSVDRGNIQYF

V gene: TRBV12-3/TRBV12-4
D gene: -
clone size: few
J gene: TRBJ1-5
CDR3 DNA: TGTGCCAGCAGTTTCTTAGCGGGTAGGGTAGCCGGTCAGCCCCAGCATTTT
CDR3 protein: CASSFLAGRVAGQPQHF

V gene: TRBV14
D gene: TRBD2
clone size: -
J gene: TRBJ2-7
CDR3 DNA: TGTGCCAGCAGCCTCGGGACTAGCGGGAGCATGCAGTACTTC
CDR3 protein: CASSLGTSGSMQYF

V gene: TRBV9
D gene: -
clone size: -
J gene: TRBJ2-1
CDR3 DNA: TGTGCCAGCAGCGTAGGACTATCTAGCTACAATGAGCAGTTCTTC
CDR3 protein: CASSVGLSSYNEQFF

V gene: TRBV5-1
D gene: TRBD1
clone size: few
J gene: TRBJ2-3
CDR3 DNA: TGCGCCAGCAGGCGGGGACAGGTCGCGGATACGCAGTATTTT
CDR3 protein: CASRRGQVADTQYF

V gene: TRBV14
D gene: -
clone size: few
J gene: TRBJ2-2
CDR3 DNA: TGTGCCAGCAGCCCCATAGGGTCCGGGGAGCTGTTTTTT
CDR3 protein: CASSPIGSGELFF